What follows are 24 T cell receptor beta chains derived from one specimen sequenced in a study of cytomegalovirus exposure and HLA in healthy donors. Researchers ran the PCR with 60 Vbeta and 13 Jbeta primers. Using immunoSEQ multiplex PCR, the repertoire was profiled, and TCRdb retains in-frame clones only, with some absent. Here the sample spans around 260,000 clones, roughly 80% being singletons. Sequences were obtained from PBMCs. The source of these receptors is a girl under 10 years old in good health and CMV-seronegative.

The rearrangement joins TRBV28 to TRBJ2-1; tentatively, D is TRBD1 (6 bases). The germline V gene encodes CDR1 MDHEN and CDR2 SYDVKM. This CDR3 is 20 amino acids long. The V and J ends lost 2 bases and 2 bases respectively, with 25 bases between them. The CDR3 bases are TGTGCCAGCAGTTTAATGGACAGTCGGATGAGATGGACGGCCTACAATGAGCAGTTCTTC. As protein: CASSLMDSRMRWTAYNEQFF.

The chain uses TRBV5-1 and TRBJ2-3; tentative D call: TRBD1 (5 bases). The CDR3 spans 16 residues. Germline CDR1 reads SGHRS; CDR2 reads YFSETQ. The V and J ends lost 0 bases and 2 bases respectively, with 13 bases between them. The CDR3 loop is CASSLEGHRATDTQYF. CDR3 nucleotides: TGCGCCAGCAGCTTGGAGGGGCATCGGGCCACAGATACGCAGTATTTT.

The chain recombines TRBV4-2 with TRBJ2-5, with D possibly TRBD2 on 6 matching bases. Judging by the DNA end, TRBJ2-7 fits better; the J call may be wrong. Germline-derived CDR1 and CDR2 are LGHNA and YNFKEQ. The CDR3 contains 13 residues. The CDR3 region has the DNA TGTGCCAGCAGCCAATCCGGGAGCGACGAGCAGTACTTC. Translated: CASSQSGSDEQYF.

The chain combines TRBV27 with TRBJ2-2, with TRBD2 as a possible D gene (7 bases). The CDR3 length is 14 residues. Per germline, CDR1 MNHEY and CDR2 SMNVEV (reference sequence). Trimming shortened V by 9 bases and J by 7 bases, and 18 bases separated the two germline ends. The CDR3 reads CASARGGWIGELFF. The CDR3 DNA sequence: TGTGCCAGTGCCAGGGGAGGGTGGATCGGGGAGCTGTTTTTT.

This chain joins TRBV5-4 and TRBJ2-1; D uncertain. Trimming left V 4 bases short and J 3 bases short, with 8 bases between. The CDR3 is made up of 13 amino acids. Germline V CDR1 and CDR2: SGHNT, YYREEE (reference sequence). The CDR3 sequence is CASSLGSYNEQFF. The CDR3 region has the DNA TGTGCCAGCAGCCTAGGAAGCTACAATGAGCAGTTCTTC.

V gene TRBV7-3 combines with J gene TRBJ2-3; 8 bases map to TRBD2. Germline V CDR1 and CDR2: SGHTA, FQGTGA. The CDR3 extends over 15 amino acids. The trim removed 3 bases at V and 2 bases at J, leaving 4 bases unmatched. The CDR3 is CASSFRGGHTDTQYF. For the CDR3, the DNA is TGTGCCAGCAGCTTTCGGGGGGGCCACACAGATACGCAGTATTTT.

The chain is built from TRBV10-3 and TRBJ1-2; no reliable D call. With 0 bases removed from V and 3 bases from J, the gap between germline ends came to 14 bases. Per germline, CDR1 ENHRY and CDR2 SYGVKD. The length of the CDR3 is 16 residues. CDR3 sequence: CAISESTSAGYYGYTF. The CDR3 DNA reads TGTGCCATCAGTGAGTCGACATCCGCTGGGTACTATGGCTACACCTTC.

The chain couples TRBV6-5 to TRBJ1-5; a possible D gene is TRBD1 (5 bases). V lost 5 bases and J 5 bases, leaving 16 bases between the germline ends. The CDR3 has 15 amino acids. The germline V gene encodes CDR1 MNHEY and CDR2 SVGAGI. The CDR3 sequence: CASSPTGVADQPQHF. In DNA form, the CDR3 reads TGTGCCAGCAGTCCCACGGGGGTGGCGGATCAGCCCCAGCATTTT.

The chain employs TRBV7-9 and TRBJ1-5; TRBD1 aligns across 9 bases. Germline CDR1 is SEHNR and CDR2 is FQNEAQ (reference sequence). This CDR3 has 14 amino acids. V was clipped by 4 bases and J by 6 bases; unmatched bases: 4. This chain's CDR3 is CASSSDRGAQPQHF. CDR3 DNA: TGTGCCAGCAGCTCGGACAGGGGAGCTCAGCCCCAGCATTTT.

The rearrangement links TRBV11-1 to TRBJ2-5; possibly TRBD1 for D (6 bases). The CDR3 length is 14 residues. V lost 1 base to trimming and J lost 1 base, with 7 bases between them. Per the germline V gene, CDR1 is SGHAT and CDR2 is FQDESV (reference sequence). CDR3 sequence reads: CASSLGRGQETQYF. CDR3 coding DNA: TGTGCCAGCAGCTTAGGCAGGGGCCAAGAGACCCAGTACTTC.

The genes are TRBV5-6 and TRBJ1-1; D is possibly TRBD1 (6 bases). Looked up from germline, CDR1 is SGHDT and CDR2 is YYEEEE. V lost 4 bases, J lost 6 bases, and 19 bases lay in between. CDR3 length: 15 amino acids. This CDR3 reads CASSRNTRSGAEAFF. The CDR3 coding sequence is TGTGCCAGCAGCCGTAATACCAGGTCAGGGGCTGAAGCTTTCTTT.

The chain uses TRBV18 and TRBJ2-7; D is ambiguous. In germline, CDR1 is KGHSH, CDR2 LQKENI. V lost 3 bases to trimming and J lost 0 bases, with 3 bases between them. CDR3 length equals 12 residues. The CDR3 is CASSPASYEQYF. The DNA for the CDR3 is TGTGCCAGCTCACCGGCCTCCTACGAGCAGTACTTC.

This clone was observed once. This chain connects TRBV6-6 to TRBJ2-1; 10 nucleotides line up with TRBD2. CDR1 and CDR2 (germline): MNHNY, SVGAGI (reference sequence). Losses at the gene ends were 9 bases for V and 5 bases for J; bases not matched to a gene: 10. The CDR3 length is 15 residues. As DNA, the CDR3 is TGTGCCAGTACCTGGACTAGCGGCAGCGACAATGAGCAGTTCTTC. Amino acid sequence: CASTWTSGSDNEQFF.

This clone has just one count. This chain links TRBV5-8 with TRBJ2-1; TRBD2 matches 9 bases. Trimming removed 5 bases from V and 1 base from J; junction bases left unmatched: 7. Germline V gives CDR1 SGHTS, CDR2 YDEGEE. The CDR3 sequence is 16 residues long. DNA for the CDR3: TGTGCCAGCAGGGGGAAAGCGGGGGGATCCTACAATGAGCAGTTCTTC. Translation gives CASRGKAGGSYNEQFF.

This clone has more than one count but fewer than ten. The chain has TRBV9 and TRBJ1-2; D call uncertain. The CDR3 consists of 12 residues. V dropped 8 bases and J dropped 4 bases, with 12 bases sitting between them. The V gene's germline CDR1 is SGDLS and CDR2 YYNGEE. The CDR3 bases are TGTGCCAGTGGCGGATCGGTCTATGGCTACACCTTC. As protein: CASGGSVYGYTF.

The V gene is TRBV28, the J gene TRBJ2-3; 8 nucleotides agree with TRBD1. V lost 4 bases to trimming and J lost 1 base; unmatched junction nucleotides: 4. The germline V gene encodes CDR1 MDHEN and CDR2 SYDVKM. This CDR3 has 15 amino acids. CDR3 protein: CASSSPGQGTDTQYF. In nucleotides, the CDR3 is TGTGCCAGCAGTTCACCGGGACAGGGCACAGATACGCAGTATTTT. The whole variable domain, filled in from reference TRBV28 and TRBJ2-3, reads DVKVTQSSRYLVKRTGEKVFLECVQDMDHENMFWYRQDPGLGLRLIYFSYDVKMKEKGDIPEGYSVSREKKERFSLILESASTNQTSMYLCASSSPGQGTDTQYFGPGTRLTVL.

The J gene is TRBJ2-5, the V gene TRBV5-1, with 13 bases identical to TRBD2. Looked up from germline, CDR1 is SGHRS and CDR2 is YFSETQ. The V and J ends lost 5 bases and 1 base, in that order; junction bases with no gene match: 5. The CDR3 has 16 residues. The CDR3 protein is CASRRGLAGTQETQYF. CDR3 DNA: TGCGCCAGCAGAAGGGGACTAGCGGGGACCCAAGAGACCCAGTACTTC.

This chain links TRBV9 with TRBJ2-2; 7 bases fit TRBD2. Unmatched junction bases numbered 2, after V lost 0 bases and J lost 6 bases. Per germline, CDR1 SGDLS and CDR2 YYNGEE. The CDR3 length is 14 residues. Here the CDR3 DNA reads TGTGCCAGCAGCGTAGGACTAGCCGCCGGGGAGCTGTTTTTT. It translates to CASSVGLAAGELFF.

The chain employs TRBV6-4 and TRBJ1-1, with TRBD1 matching 9 bases. CDR1 is MRHNA and CDR2 is SNTAGT in the germline V gene. The CDR3 runs 14 residues. V lost 10 bases, J lost 5 bases, and 11 bases stayed unmatched. The CDR3 coding sequence is TGTGCCATCCTTGGACAGGGGAGAGGTACTGAAGCTTTCTTT. Translating gives CAILGQGRGTEAFF.

The chain is built from TRBV30 and TRBJ1-6; D not resolved. The germline V gene has CDR1 GTSNPN and CDR2 SVGIG (reference sequence). V was clipped by 7 bases and J by 0 bases, with 4 bases between them. The CDR3 totals 12 residues. The CDR3: CAFSSYNSPLHF. CDR3 sequence (DNA): TGTGCCTTCAGCTCCTATAATTCACCCCTCCACTTT.

The rearrangement joins TRBV4-2 to TRBJ1-5; D unclear. Germline-derived CDR1 and CDR2 are LGHNA and YNFKEQ. The CDR3 covers 12 residues. The V gene lost 1 base and the J gene lost 15 bases, with 13 bases spanning the gap. The CDR3 DNA follows: TGTGCCAGCAGCCAAGTGCGGCAGTCCCTGCATTTT. As protein: CASSQVRQSLHF.

V usage is TRBV6-6 and J usage is TRBJ1-1; D gene unclear. This CDR3 spans 15 amino acids. Germline V gene lookup returns CDR1 MNHNY and CDR2 SVGAGI (reference sequence). Trimming removed 0 bases at V and 0 bases at J, with 8 bases between. The CDR3 bases are TGTGCCAGCAGTTACTCGTTTTTATTGAACACTGAAGCTTTCTTT. It yields the protein CASSYSFLLNTEAFF.

The genes are TRBV6-5 and TRBJ2-7; no firm D call. Germline loops: CDR1 MNHEY, CDR2 SVGAGI. Trimming took off 5 bases at V and 6 bases at J, with 5 bases between the two ends. The CDR3 has 10 amino acids. The CDR3: CASSHSEQYF. CDR3 bases: TGTGCCAGCAGTCATAGCGAGCAGTACTTC.

This clone was seen only once. The chain couples TRBV15 to TRBJ2-5, with a weak D call TRBD2 (5 bases). The CDR3 consists of 15 residues. The germline V and J ends were trimmed by 4 bases and 9 bases, with 21 bases remaining between them. CDR1 is LNHNV and CDR2 is YYDKDF in the germline V gene (reference sequence). The CDR3 region is CATSTRRGQGLAQYF. The CDR3 nucleotides are TGTGCCACCAGCACACGCAGAGGGCAAGGATTGGCCCAGTACTTC.